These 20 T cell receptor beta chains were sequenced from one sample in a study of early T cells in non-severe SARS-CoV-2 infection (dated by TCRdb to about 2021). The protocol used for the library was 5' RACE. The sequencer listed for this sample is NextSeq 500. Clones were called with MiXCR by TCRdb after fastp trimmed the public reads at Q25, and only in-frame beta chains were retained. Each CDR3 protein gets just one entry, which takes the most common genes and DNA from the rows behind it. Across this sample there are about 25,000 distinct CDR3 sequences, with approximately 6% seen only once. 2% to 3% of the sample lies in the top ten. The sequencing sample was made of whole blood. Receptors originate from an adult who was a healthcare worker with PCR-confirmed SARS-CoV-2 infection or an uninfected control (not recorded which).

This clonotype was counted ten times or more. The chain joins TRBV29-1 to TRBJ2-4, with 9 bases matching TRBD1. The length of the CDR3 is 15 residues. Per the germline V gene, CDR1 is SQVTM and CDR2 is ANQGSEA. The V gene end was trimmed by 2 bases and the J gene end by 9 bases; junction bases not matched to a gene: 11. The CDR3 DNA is TGCAGCGTTGAAAACAGGGGGCGCGGGTCCGGCATTCAGTACTTC. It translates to CSVENRGRGSGIQYF.

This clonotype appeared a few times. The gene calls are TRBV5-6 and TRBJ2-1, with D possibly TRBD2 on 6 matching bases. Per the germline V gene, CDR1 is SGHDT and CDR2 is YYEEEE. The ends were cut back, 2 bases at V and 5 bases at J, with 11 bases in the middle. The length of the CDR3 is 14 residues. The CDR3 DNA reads TGTGCCAGCAGCTTCGGCGGGGTCGACAATGAGCAGTTCTTC. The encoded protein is CASSFGGVDNEQFF. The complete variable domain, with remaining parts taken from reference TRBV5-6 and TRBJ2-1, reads DAGVTQSPTHLIKTRGQQVTLRCSPKSGHDTVSWYQQALGQGPQFIFQYYEEEERQRGNFPDRFSGHQFPNYSSELNVNALLLGDSALYLCASSFGGVDNEQFFGPGTRLTVL.

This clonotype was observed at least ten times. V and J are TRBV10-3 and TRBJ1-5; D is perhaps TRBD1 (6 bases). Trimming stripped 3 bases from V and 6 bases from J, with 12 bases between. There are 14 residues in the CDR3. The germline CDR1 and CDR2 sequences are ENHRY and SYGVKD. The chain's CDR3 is CAISETGQSQPQHF. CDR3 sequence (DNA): TGTGCCATCAGTGAAACAGGGCAAAGTCAGCCCCAGCATTTT.

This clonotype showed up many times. The CDR3 here is CASGPSGFLGATQYF. CDR3 nucleotides: TGTGCCAGCGGCCCCTCCGGGTTCCTAGGTGCGACCCAGTACTTC. The chain employs TRBV12-3 or TRBV12-4 and TRBJ2-5; no clear D gene. The V and J ends lost 8 bases and 7 bases respectively, with 23 bases between them. CDR3 length equals 15 residues.

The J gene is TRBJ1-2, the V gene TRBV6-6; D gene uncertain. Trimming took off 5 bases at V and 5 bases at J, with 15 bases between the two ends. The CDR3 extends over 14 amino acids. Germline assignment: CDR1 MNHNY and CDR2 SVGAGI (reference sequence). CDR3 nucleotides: TGTGCCAGCAGTCCCCCGGACGGGAATTATGGCTACACCTTC. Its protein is CASSPPDGNYGYTF.

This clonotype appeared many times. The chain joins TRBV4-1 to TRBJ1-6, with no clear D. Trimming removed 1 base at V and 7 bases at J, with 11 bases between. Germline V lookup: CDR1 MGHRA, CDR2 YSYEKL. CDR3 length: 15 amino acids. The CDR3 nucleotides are TGCGCCAGCAGCCAAGGGGTCGGGGTAAATTCACCCCTCCACTTT. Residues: CASSQGVGVNSPLHF.

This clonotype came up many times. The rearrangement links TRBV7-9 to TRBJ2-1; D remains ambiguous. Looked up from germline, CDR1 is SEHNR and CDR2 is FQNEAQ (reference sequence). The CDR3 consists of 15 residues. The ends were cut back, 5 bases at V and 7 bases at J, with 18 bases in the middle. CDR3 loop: CASSPLRAGENEQFF. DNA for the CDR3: TGTGCCAGCAGCCCACTTCGGGCAGGAGAGAATGAGCAGTTCTTC.

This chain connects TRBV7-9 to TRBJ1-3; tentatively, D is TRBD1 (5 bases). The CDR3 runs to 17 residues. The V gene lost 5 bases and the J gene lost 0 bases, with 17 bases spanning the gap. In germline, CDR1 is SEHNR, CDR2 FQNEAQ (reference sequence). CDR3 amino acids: CASSRDSGSLSGNTIYF. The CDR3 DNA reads TGTGCCAGCAGCAGAGACAGCGGGTCCCTCTCTGGAAACACCATATATTTT.

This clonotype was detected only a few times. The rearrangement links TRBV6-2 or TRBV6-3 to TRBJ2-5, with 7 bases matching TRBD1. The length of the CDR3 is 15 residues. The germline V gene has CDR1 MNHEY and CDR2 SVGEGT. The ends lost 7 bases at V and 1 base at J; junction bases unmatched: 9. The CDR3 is CASTSSGQFQETQYF. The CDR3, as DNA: TGTGCCAGCACCTCCTCGGGACAGTTCCAAGAGACCCAGTACTTC.

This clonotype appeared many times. CDR3 bases: TGTGCCAGCAGCCACCTCCCCCAGGGGACCCAAGATTACGAGCAGTACTTC. It codes for CASSHLPQGTQDYEQYF. This chain uses TRBV12-3 or TRBV12-4 with TRBJ2-7, with D tentatively TRBD1 (6 bases). The CDR3 is made up of 17 amino acids. The germline V and J ends were trimmed by 6 bases and 4 bases, with 25 bases remaining between them.

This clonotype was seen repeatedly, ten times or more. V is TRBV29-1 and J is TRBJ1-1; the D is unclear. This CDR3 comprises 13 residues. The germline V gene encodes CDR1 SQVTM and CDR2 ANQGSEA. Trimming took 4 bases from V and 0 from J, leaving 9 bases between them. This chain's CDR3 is CSVVRQLNTEAFF. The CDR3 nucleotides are TGCAGCGTTGTGAGGCAGTTGAACACTGAAGCTTTCTTT.

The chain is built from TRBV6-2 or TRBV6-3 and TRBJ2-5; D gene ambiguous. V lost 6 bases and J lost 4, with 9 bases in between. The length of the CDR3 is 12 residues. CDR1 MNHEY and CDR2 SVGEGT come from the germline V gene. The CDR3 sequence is CASSRPRETQYF. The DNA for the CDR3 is TGTGCCAGCAGCCGACCCCGAGAGACCCAGTACTTC.

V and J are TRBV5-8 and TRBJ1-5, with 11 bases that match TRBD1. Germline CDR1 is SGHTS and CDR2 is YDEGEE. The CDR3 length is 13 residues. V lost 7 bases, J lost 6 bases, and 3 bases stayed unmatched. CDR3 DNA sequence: TGTGCCAGCCGCGGGACAGGGGGTCAGCCCCAGCATTTT. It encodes CASRGTGGQPQHF.

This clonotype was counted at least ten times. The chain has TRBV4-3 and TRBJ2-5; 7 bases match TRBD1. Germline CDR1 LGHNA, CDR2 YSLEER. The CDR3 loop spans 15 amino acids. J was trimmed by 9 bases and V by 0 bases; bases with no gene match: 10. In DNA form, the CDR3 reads TGCGCCAGCAGCCAAGATGGGACAGTGAATCGGGCCCAGTACTTC. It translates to CASSQDGTVNRAQYF.

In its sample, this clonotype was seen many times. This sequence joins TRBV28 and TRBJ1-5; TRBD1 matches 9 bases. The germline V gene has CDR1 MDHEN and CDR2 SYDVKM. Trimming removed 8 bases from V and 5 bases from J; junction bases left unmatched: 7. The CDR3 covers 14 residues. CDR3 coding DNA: TGTGCCAGCGGCCGGACAGGGGAATATCAGCCCCAGCATTTT. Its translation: CASGRTGEYQPQHF.

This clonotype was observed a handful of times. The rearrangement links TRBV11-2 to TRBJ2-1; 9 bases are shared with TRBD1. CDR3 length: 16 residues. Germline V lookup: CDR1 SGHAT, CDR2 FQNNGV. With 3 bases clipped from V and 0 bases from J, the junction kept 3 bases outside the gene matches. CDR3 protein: CASSFRTGVSYNEQFF. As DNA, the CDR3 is TGTGCCAGCAGCTTCCGGACAGGGGTCTCCTACAATGAGCAGTTCTTC.

In DNA, the CDR3 is TGTGCCAGCAGCCTAGCCACAGGGATTGGGACTGAAGCTTTCTTT. It translates to CASSLATGIGTEAFF. The chain has TRBV11-2 and TRBJ1-1; D is perhaps TRBD1 (6 bases). There are 15 residues in the CDR3. The V gene's germline CDR1 is SGHAT and CDR2 FQNNGV. V lost 5 bases, J lost 5 bases, and 18 bases lay in between.

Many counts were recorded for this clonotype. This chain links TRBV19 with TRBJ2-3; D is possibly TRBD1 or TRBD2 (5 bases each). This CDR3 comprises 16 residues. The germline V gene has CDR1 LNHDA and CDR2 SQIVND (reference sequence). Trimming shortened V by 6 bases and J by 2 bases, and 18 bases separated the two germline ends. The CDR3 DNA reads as TGTGCCAGTAGCCCGGAGGTGGGGCTCTCCACAGATACGCAGTATTTT. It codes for CASSPEVGLSTDTQYF. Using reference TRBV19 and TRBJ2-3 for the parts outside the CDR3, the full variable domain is DGGITQSPKYLFRKEGQNVTLSCEQNLNHDAMYWYRQDPGQGLRLIYYSQIVNDFQKGDIAEGYSVSREKKESFPLTVTSAQKNPTAFYLCASSPEVGLSTDTQYFGPGTRLTVL.

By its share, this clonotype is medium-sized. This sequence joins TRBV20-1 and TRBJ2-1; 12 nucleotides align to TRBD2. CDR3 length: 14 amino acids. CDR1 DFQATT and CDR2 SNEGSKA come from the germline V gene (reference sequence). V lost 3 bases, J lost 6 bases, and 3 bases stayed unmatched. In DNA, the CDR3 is TGCAGTGCTAGGCTAGCGGGGGGGAGCAATGAGCAGTTCTTC. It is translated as CSARLAGGSNEQFF.

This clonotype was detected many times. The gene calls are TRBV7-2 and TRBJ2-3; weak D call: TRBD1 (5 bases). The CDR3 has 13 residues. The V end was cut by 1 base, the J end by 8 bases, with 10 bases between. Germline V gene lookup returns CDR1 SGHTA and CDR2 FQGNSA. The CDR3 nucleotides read TGTGCCAGCAGCTTAGAAGCAGGGTTTACGCAGTATTTT. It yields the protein CASSLEAGFTQYF.